A selection of T cell receptor beta chains follows, all from one sample in a study of blood T cells in healthy people across ages. TCRdb analysed the 5' RACE reads with MiXCR anew, one entry per CDR3 protein. The sample lists about 1.1 million distinct CDR3 sequences, 35% to 40% seen once, with roughly 14% in the top ten. The source material was blood. The receptors stem from a man aged 18 to 30 in good health. Each CDR3 is given with its conserved first and last residue. A D gene is named only where the DNA matches it firmly.

cdr3_length | j_call | v_call | d_call | cdr3_aa
14 | TRBJ1-5 | TRBV28 | - | CASSIGVPNQPQHF
18 | - | TRBV13 | TRBD2 | CTSSLIGGGHSTYNEQYF
13 | TRBJ1-5 | TRBV12-5 | - | CASGLVRSQPQHF
15 | TRBJ1-2 | TRBV4-3 | - | CASSQDGDFNYGYTF
16 | TRBJ2-5 | TRBV6-5 | - | CASSYDGTFGGETQYF
14 | TRBJ1-4 | TRBV27 | - | CASSLLGNNEKLFF
14 | TRBJ2-2 | TRBV7-9 | - | CASSILQRTGELFF
16 | TRBJ2-1 | TRBV15 | TRBD2 | CATSDRGTSVYNEQFF
14 | TRBJ1-1 | TRBV7-8 | TRBD1 | CASSFRTGNSEAFF
15 | TRBJ2-1 | TRBV4-2 | - | CASSPVGVRYNEQFF
14 | TRBJ1-2 | TRBV9 | - | CASSAPDRQYGYTF
15 | TRBJ1-6 | TRBV5-1 | TRBD1 | CASSQRQGTSSPLHF
17 | TRBJ1-4 | TRBV13 | TRBD1 | CASSLFGQGEKSEKLFF
14 | TRBJ1-1 | TRBV7-2 | - | CASSREVMNTEAFF
15 | TRBJ1-4 | TRBV2 | - | CASREREGWKEKLFF
13 | - | TRBV5-5 | - | CASSSGHGNEQYF
13 | TRBJ1-1 | TRBV7-9 | - | CASSSQLNTEAFF
13 | TRBJ2-3 | TRBV2 | TRBD1 | CASRKTGSDTQYF
14 | TRBJ1-5 | TRBV7-8 | - | CASSHGQHNQPQHF
18 | TRBJ2-4 | TRBV4-3 | TRBD2 | CASSQEYGGALAKNIQYF
14 | - | TRBV6-2/TRBV6-3 | - | CASSQQRDPYEQYF
15 | TRBJ1-4 | TRBV5-5 | - | CASSLEAGRNEKLFF
12 | TRBJ1-1 | TRBV29-1 | - | CSVELFGTEAFF
15 | TRBJ2-3 | TRBV28 | - | CASTREVRGWNTQYF
15 | TRBJ1-1 | TRBV6-2/TRBV6-3 | TRBD1 | CASSDRDSKNTEAFF
16 | TRBJ2-1 | TRBV9 | - | CASSVGRGRGYNEQFF
14 | TRBJ2-5 | TRBV4-1 | TRBD1 | CASQGQGAWETQYF
14 | TRBJ2-7 | TRBV9 | TRBD1 | CASSGGTVPYEQYF
15 | - | TRBV20-1 | TRBD1 | CSANGQGGKLKTQYF
14 | TRBJ2-5 | TRBV5-1 | - | CASSSQNVGETQYF
12 | TRBJ2-3 | TRBV11-2 | - | CASSRRVDTQYF
14 | TRBJ2-5 | TRBV29-1 | - | CSVLGWAGLGTQYF
12 | TRBJ1-2 | TRBV6-6 | - | CASTPGSGGYTF
15 | TRBJ1-2 | TRBV12-3/TRBV12-4 | - | CASSGGGNLFYGYTF
12 | TRBJ1-1 | TRBV7-2 | - | CTSREAGAEAFF
16 | TRBJ2-2 | TRBV5-1 | TRBD1 | CASSSPSTGDTGELFF
13 | TRBJ1-5 | TRBV6-2/TRBV6-3 | - | CASSYPSNQPQHF
14 | TRBJ2-7 | TRBV7-9 | - | CASSFLPPRNEQYF
14 | TRBJ1-1 | TRBV12-3/TRBV12-4 | - | CASSARVKGTEAFF
13 | TRBJ1-2 | TRBV28 | - | CASSFSGSAGYTF
18 | TRBJ1-5 | TRBV12-3/TRBV12-4 | - | CASSLAFPDNLSNQPQHF
16 | TRBJ2-5 | TRBV9 | - | CASSRPQGYGQETQYF